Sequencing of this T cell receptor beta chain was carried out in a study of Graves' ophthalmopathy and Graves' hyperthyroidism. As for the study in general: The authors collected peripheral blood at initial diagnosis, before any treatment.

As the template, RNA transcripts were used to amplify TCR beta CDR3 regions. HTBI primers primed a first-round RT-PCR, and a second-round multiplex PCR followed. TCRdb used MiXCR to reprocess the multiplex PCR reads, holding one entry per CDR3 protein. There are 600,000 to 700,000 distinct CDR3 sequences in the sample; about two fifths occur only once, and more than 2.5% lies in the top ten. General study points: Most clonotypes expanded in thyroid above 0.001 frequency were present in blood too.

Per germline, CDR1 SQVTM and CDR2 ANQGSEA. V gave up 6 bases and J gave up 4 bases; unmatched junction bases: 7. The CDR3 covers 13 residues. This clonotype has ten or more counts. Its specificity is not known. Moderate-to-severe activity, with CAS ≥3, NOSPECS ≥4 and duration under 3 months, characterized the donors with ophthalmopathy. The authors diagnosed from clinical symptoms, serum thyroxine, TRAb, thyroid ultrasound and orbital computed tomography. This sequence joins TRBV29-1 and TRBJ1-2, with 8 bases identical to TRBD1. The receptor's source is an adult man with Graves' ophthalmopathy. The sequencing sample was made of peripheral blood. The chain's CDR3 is CSVGDRQAYGYTF. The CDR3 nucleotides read TGCAGCGTGGGGGACAGGCAGGCCTATGGCTACACCTTC. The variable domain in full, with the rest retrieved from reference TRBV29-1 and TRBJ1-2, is SAVISQKPSRDICQRGTSLTIQCQVDSQVTMMFWYRQQPGQSLTLIATANQGSEATYESGFVIDKFPISRPNLTFSTLTVSNMSPEDSSIYLCSVGDRQAYGYTFGSGTRLTVV.